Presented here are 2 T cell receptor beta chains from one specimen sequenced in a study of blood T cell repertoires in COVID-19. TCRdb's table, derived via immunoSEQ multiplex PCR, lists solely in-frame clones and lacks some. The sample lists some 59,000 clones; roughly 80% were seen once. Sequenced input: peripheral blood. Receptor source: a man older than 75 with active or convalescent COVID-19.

CDR3 DNA: TGTGCCAGCAGTTTATCTCCGGGGATTAATTCACCCCTCCACTTT. Translating gives CASSLSPGINSPLHF. This chain uses TRBV27 with TRBJ1-6; D is uncertain. Germline CDR1 is MNHEY and CDR2 is SMNVEV (reference sequence). Trimming cost V 0 bases and J 6 bases, with 9 bases left between them. This CDR3 spans 15 amino acids.

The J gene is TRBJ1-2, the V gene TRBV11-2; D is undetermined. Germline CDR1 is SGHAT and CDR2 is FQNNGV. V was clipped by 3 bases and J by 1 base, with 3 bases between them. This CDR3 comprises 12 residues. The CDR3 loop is CASSFGNYGYTF. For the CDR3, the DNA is TGTGCCAGCAGCTTCGGTAACTATGGCTACACCTTC.